A single sample is the source of the 3 T cell receptor beta chains below, sequenced in a study of cytomegalovirus exposure and HLA in healthy donors. The data were produced by immunoSEQ multiplex PCR, yet TCRdb's version contains in-frame clones alone and is incomplete. This sample carries about 300,000 clones, approximately 87% of them seen once, and the ten largest clones take roughly 0.93%. The sample consisted of PBMCs. These receptors originate from a woman between 18 and 29 years old in good health and CMV-seronegative.

V is TRBV5-1 and J is TRBJ2-2; 10 bases line up with TRBD2. There are 16 residues in the CDR3. V shed 0 bases and J 4 bases; nucleotides not matched to a gene: 3. Germline CDR1 reads SGHRS; CDR2 reads YFSETQ. The CDR3 bases are TGCGCCAGCAGCTTGGCCAGCGGGAGGGGCACCGGGGAGCTGTTTTTT. Amino acids: CASSLASGRGTGELFF.

J is TRBJ2-1 and V is TRBV5-1, with TRBD2 matching 8 bases. This CDR3 is built from 15 residues. The germline V gene encodes CDR1 SGHRS and CDR2 YFSETQ. V lost 0 bases, J lost 15 bases, and 14 bases stayed unmatched. The CDR3 loop reads CASSLVSGASSGGFF. The CDR3 bases are TGCGCCAGCAGCTTGGTTAGCGGGGCCAGTTCTGGAGGGTTCTTC.

The chain employs TRBV4-1 and TRBJ2-5, with no clear D. The germline V gene has CDR1 MGHRA and CDR2 YSYEKL. This CDR3 has 14 residues. Trimming took off 0 bases at V and 2 bases at J, with 7 bases between the two ends. The CDR3 DNA is TGCGCCAGCAGCCAAGAGACCGGGCAAGAGACCCAGTACTTC. It yields the protein CASSQETGQETQYF.